The clone carrying this T cell receptor beta chain occurred a few times. This record comes from a study of blood T cell repertoires in COVID-19. Unmatched junction bases numbered 16, after V lost 6 bases and J lost 2 bases. CDR1 and CDR2 (germline): SEHNR, FQNEAQ (reference sequence). This CDR3 region has 18 residues. In the authors' methods: By means of reference gene primer amplification, nucleated cell counts were estimated. The method was immunoSEQ multiplex PCR; TCRdb's version includes in-frame clones alone and lacks a portion of them. V, J and clone size are those of that table, while D and trimming were read from the DNA. The data show approximately 210,000 clones, around 86% seen once.

This clonotype was sampled from a man aged 50 or older with COVID-19, enrolled during active disease. V and J are TRBV7-9 and TRBJ2-3, with 8 bases fitting TRBD2. What was sequenced was peripheral blood. The CDR3 is CASSPRGGGPASTDTQYF. As DNA, the CDR3 is TGTGCCAGCAGTCCGAGGGGCGGGGGGCCGGCCTCCACAGATACGCAGTATTTT.